The following is a T cell receptor beta chain sequence with its context. Its target is unknown. Germline V gene data show CDR1 as MNHEY and CDR2 as SVGAGI. The CDR3 totals 14 residues. V was cut by 6 bases and J by 4 bases, with 15 bases left in between. Primers for the PCR totalled 60 Vbeta and 13 Jbeta. Profiling relied on immunoSEQ multiplex PCR, and the TCRdb table lists in-frame clones only, not all of them. The sample includes some 160,000 clones, 77% of them seen just once. The data belong to a study of cytomegalovirus exposure and HLA in healthy donors. Study findings and constraints: Association with HLA alleles at 0.05 false discovery rate was found for 15,000 to 20,000 TCR beta sequences in a later analysis. Productive status was seen about 90% or about 30% of the time for most TCR beta V segments in an earlier analysis. CMV serostatus was the sole immune exposure information available. Later analysis identified a missense DCLRE1C variant that was linked to TCR beta V- and J-gene trimming.

This clonotype originated in a woman in her 30s in good health and CMV-seronegative. The rearrangement joins TRBV6-5 to TRBJ1-2; the D gene is possibly TRBD1 (6 bases). The sample was PBMCs. CDR3 bases: TGTGCCAGCAGGAGGCAGGGGCTAAGCTATGGCTACACCTTC. This gives the protein CASRRQGLSYGYTF.